This passage covers 29 T cell receptor beta chains from one sample sequenced in a study of chemoradiotherapy in HPV16-positive cancers. Profiled with immunoSEQ multiplex PCR; TCRdb holds only in-frame clones, not every one. The table includes approximately 3,200 clones, approximately 90% detected once. The sequences come from tumor tissue, collected from a patient who underwent chemoradiotherapy. The origin of the receptors is a human donor with HPV-associated anogenital cancer.

About this clone itself: Other nucleotide sequences in the sample specify the same CDR3. The chain joins TRBV11-1 to TRBJ2-2; TRBD1 agrees at 7 bases. The J segment lost 4 bases and the V segment lost 5 bases, leaving 7 bases of the junction unmatched. Germline values: CDR1 SGHAT, CDR2 FQDESV (reference sequence). The CDR3 has 15 residues. Written as DNA, the CDR3 is TGTGCCAGCAGCCCCCGGGACAGCCCCACCGGGGAGCTGTTTTTT. Its protein product is CASSPRDSPTGELFF.

The genes are TRBV28 and TRBJ2-7, with D possibly TRBD1 on 6 matching bases. Germline loops: CDR1 MDHEN, CDR2 SYDVKM. The germline V and J ends were trimmed by 6 bases and 2 bases, with 11 bases remaining between them. The CDR3 runs 13 residues. The CDR3 DNA reads as TGTGCCAGCAGCTCGACAGGAACCTACGAGCAGTACTTC. It translates to CASSSTGTYEQYF.

This chain links TRBV11-2 with TRBJ2-3; 9 bases map to TRBD1. In germline, CDR1 is SGHAT, CDR2 FQNNGV. Trimming at V came to 5 bases and at J to 3 bases, leaving 6 bases not matched to a gene. The CDR3 spans 15 residues. CDR3 sequence (DNA): TGTGCCAGCAGCGTGGGGACAGGGAATACAGATACGCAGTATTTT. It translates to CASSVGTGNTDTQYF.

The V gene is TRBV28, the J gene TRBJ1-1; D is uncertain. Germline-derived CDR1 and CDR2 are MDHEN and SYDVKM. V lost 6 bases and J lost 7, with 15 bases in between. The CDR3 contains 13 residues. CDR3 DNA: TGTGCCAGCAGACTGGAGGGCGCCTTTGAAGCTTTCTTT. Protein product: CASRLEGAFEAFF.

This chain joins TRBV6-5 and TRBJ2-2; possible D gene TRBD2, 5 bases. The germline V and J ends were trimmed by 2 bases and 3 bases, with 10 bases remaining between them. The germline CDR1 and CDR2 sequences are MNHEY and SVGAGI. The CDR3 totals 15 residues. The CDR3 here is CASSYGPGDTGELFF. The CDR3 region has the DNA TGTGCCAGCAGTTACGGTCCCGGGGACACCGGGGAGCTGTTTTTT.

This chain links TRBV6-1 with TRBJ1-4, with 7 bases matching TRBD1. The CDR3 runs 15 residues. Germline V gene sequence: CDR1 MNHNS, CDR2 SASEGT. V was pared by 7 bases and J by 7 bases, with 12 bases of the junction left unmatched. CDR3: CASTASSGGGEKLFF. CDR3 coding DNA: TGTGCCAGCACTGCCTCCTCAGGGGGAGGTGAAAAACTGTTTTTT.

The rearrangement uses TRBV11-2 and TRBJ2-7; 12 bases align to TRBD1. The germline V gene has CDR1 SGHAT and CDR2 FQNNGV. The CDR3 is 14 amino acids. V lost 5 bases and J lost 5; bases outside the gene matches: 4. CDR3 sequence reads: CASSEGQGADEQYF. In DNA, the CDR3 is TGTGCCAGCAGCGAGGGACAGGGGGCGGACGAGCAGTACTTC.

The chain employs TRBV14 and TRBJ1-1, with a possible D match to TRBD1 (5 bases). CDR1 is SGHDN and CDR2 is FVKESK in the germline V gene. V shed 4 bases and J shed 0 bases, with 9 bases lying between them. The CDR3 is 14 amino acids. The CDR3 region is CASSLPGLNTEAFF. DNA of the CDR3: TGTGCCAGCAGCCTTCCGGGACTGAACACTGAAGCTTTCTTT.

The chain employs TRBV6-5 and TRBJ2-7, with D unresolved. CDR3 length: 13 amino acids. Germline V gene lookup returns CDR1 MNHEY and CDR2 SVGAGI. The ends were cut back, 6 bases at V and 0 bases at J, with 9 bases in the middle. The CDR3 is CASSGYPSYEQYF. As DNA, the CDR3 is TGTGCCAGCAGCGGTTACCCCTCCTACGAGCAGTACTTC.

In DNA, the CDR3 is TGTGCCAGTAGCGACAGGGGGATGGGCACCGGGGAGCTGTTTTTT. Its protein is CASSDRGMGTGELFF. V usage is TRBV19 and J usage is TRBJ2-2; 9 bases line up with TRBD1. The germline V gene encodes CDR1 LNHDA and CDR2 SQIVND (reference sequence). The CDR3 has 15 amino acids. With 6 bases clipped from V and 4 bases from J, the junction kept 6 bases outside the gene matches.

The sample holds one count of this clone. V and J are TRBV13 and TRBJ1-1; D possibly corresponds to TRBD1 (5 bases). Deletions cut 2 bases from V and 11 bases from J, with 12 bases between. Germline V gene lookup returns CDR1 PRHDT and CDR2 FYEKMQ (reference sequence). This CDR3 contains 12 residues. The CDR3 DNA is TGTGCCAGCAGCTTACTGGGGACCCGTGCTTTCTTT. Translated, it gives CASSLLGTRAFF.

The gene calls are TRBV21-1 and TRBJ1-1. TRBV21-1 is a recognized pseudogene. The CDR3 is 14 residues long. The CDR3 DNA is TGTGCCAGCACCTCGTTTCCGGCGAACACTGAAGCTTTCTTT. It codes for CASTSFPANTEAFF.

This chain uses TRBV11-2 with TRBJ1-6; D gene ambiguous. Trimming left V 4 bases short and J 3 bases short, with 4 bases between. Germline V CDR1 and CDR2: SGHAT, FQNNGV. The CDR3 is made up of 13 amino acids. The CDR3 DNA is TGTGCCAGCAGCTCATACTATAATTCACCCCTCCACTTT. Translated: CASSSYYNSPLHF.

J is TRBJ2-5 and V is TRBV19, with D tentatively TRBD2 (6 bases). This CDR3 region has 13 residues. V was trimmed by 8 bases and J by 3 bases, leaving 13 bases between them. The V gene's germline CDR1 is LNHDA and CDR2 SQIVND (reference sequence). The CDR3 nucleotides are TGTGCCAGTGCCGGGAGCAACAAAGAGACCCAGTACTTC. Protein: CASAGSNKETQYF.

The chain recombines TRBV30 with TRBJ1-4; 8 positions agree with TRBD1. The length of the CDR3 is 15 residues. Germline CDR1 and CDR2: GTSNPN and SVGIG (reference sequence). The junction had 5 bases not matched to a gene; V was cut back by 0 bases and J by 5 bases. The CDR3 spells CAWSVGTGRNEKLFF. The CDR3 nucleotides are TGTGCCTGGAGTGTGGGGACAGGTCGAAATGAAAAACTGTTTTTT.

J is TRBJ2-1 and V is TRBV7-3; D perhaps matches TRBD2 (5 bases). V dropped 5 bases and J dropped 6 bases, with 14 bases sitting between them. The CDR3 runs to 14 residues. Germline values: CDR1 SGHTA, CDR2 FQGTGA. CDR3 sequence: CASSTIGVRNEQFF. In DNA form, the CDR3 reads TGTGCCAGCAGCACAATCGGGGTACGCAATGAGCAGTTCTTC.

CDR3 loop: CASRGAGTGNQPQHF. The DNA for the CDR3 is TGTGCCAGCAGGGGTGCGGGGACAGGGAATCAGCCCCAGCATTTT. The genes are TRBV6-6 and TRBJ1-5; TRBD1 matches at 9 bases. The CDR3 sequence is 15 residues long. The germline gives CDR1 MNHNY, CDR2 SVGAGI (reference sequence). J gave up 4 bases and V 6 bases, and 7 bases lay outside the gene matches.

The chain combines TRBV4-1 with TRBJ1-6; no clear D. Germline lookup yields CDR1 MGHRA and CDR2 YSYEKL. Trimming shortened V by 1 base and J by 6 bases, and 16 bases separated the two germline ends. This CDR3 contains 17 residues. The chain's CDR3 is CASSQVDMGFTNSPLHF. The CDR3 DNA sequence: TGCGCCAGCAGCCAAGTAGATATGGGGTTCACTAATTCACCCCTCCACTTT.

V gene TRBV2 combines with J gene TRBJ2-5; possibly TRBD2 for D (6 bases). CDR1 is SNHLY, CDR2 FYNNEI, per germline. The CDR3 has 12 amino acids. Trimming stripped 5 bases from V and 5 bases from J, with 9 bases between. This CDR3 is CASSRGFETQYF. The CDR3 nucleotides are TGTGCCAGCAGTCGGGGGTTTGAGACCCAGTACTTC.

V gene TRBV18 combines with J gene TRBJ2-7; no definite D call. V was cut by 2 bases and J by 6 bases, with 17 bases left in between. CDR1 KGHSH and CDR2 LQKENI come from the germline V gene. The CDR3 consists of 15 residues. The CDR3 sequence: CASSPSRLGDFEQYF. DNA for the CDR3: TGTGCCAGCTCACCATCTCGGCTGGGCGATTTCGAGCAGTACTTC.

V gene TRBV5-6 combines with J gene TRBJ2-2; maybe TRBD1 (5 bases). Trimming stripped 1 base from V and 1 base from J, with 5 bases between. The CDR3 is made up of 14 amino acids. CDR1 is SGHDT, CDR2 YYEEEE, per germline. The CDR3 region is CASSLTGNTGELFF. The CDR3 DNA reads TGTGCCAGCAGCTTGACAGGGAACACCGGGGAGCTGTTTTTT. Full variable domain (remainder filled in from reference TRBV5-6 and TRBJ2-2): DAGVTQSPTHLIKTRGQQVTLRCSPKSGHDTVSWYQQALGQGPQFIFQYYEEEERQRGNFPDRFSGHQFPNYSSELNVNALLLGDSALYLCASSLTGNTGELFFGEGSRLTVL.

The CDR3 nucleotides read TGCGCCAGCAGCCAATCAGGACAGTTCTCTGGAAACACCATATATTTT. This gives the protein CASSQSGQFSGNTIYF. The chain links TRBV4-1 to TRBJ1-3; a weak D match, TRBD1 (6 bases). Germline V gene lookup returns CDR1 MGHRA and CDR2 YSYEKL. The germline V and J ends were trimmed by 2 bases and 0 bases, with 11 bases remaining between them. CDR3 length: 16 amino acids.

This clone appeared a few times. V is TRBV11-2 and J is TRBJ1-4; D possibly corresponds to TRBD1 (5 bases). The CDR3 consists of 14 residues. CDR1 and CDR2 from the germline V gene are SGHAT and FQNNGV. V dropped 3 bases and J dropped 5 bases, with 10 bases sitting between them. The DNA for the CDR3 is TGTGCCAGCAGCTTGGGACCTGGAAATGAAAAACTGTTTTTT. It specifies CASSLGPGNEKLFF.

The CDR3 nucleotides are TGTGCCAGCAGCTTACGCCGGGACTCACCCCTCCACTTT. Translating gives CASSLRRDSPLHF. The J gene is TRBJ1-6, the V gene TRBV7-7; D possibly corresponds to TRBD1 (5 bases). This CDR3 contains 13 residues. Trimming shortened V by 2 bases and J by 10 bases, and 9 bases separated the two germline ends. Per the germline V gene, CDR1 is SSHAT and CDR2 is FNYEAQ (reference sequence).

V gene TRBV6-1 combines with J gene TRBJ2-3, with 8 bases aligning to TRBD1. CDR3 length: 15 amino acids. From germline, CDR1 is MNHNS and CDR2 SASEGT. Trimming took 5 bases from V and 1 from J; bases not matched to a gene: 5. CDR3: CASSRQGSGTDTQYF. The DNA of the CDR3 is TGTGCCAGCAGTAGACAGGGGTCGGGCACAGATACGCAGTATTTT.

The chain couples TRBV4-3 to TRBJ2-3, with D possibly being TRBD1 or TRBD2 (5 bases each). The CDR3 totals 17 residues. V dropped 2 bases and J dropped 4 bases, with 19 bases sitting between them. The V gene's germline CDR1 is LGHNA and CDR2 YSLEER. The CDR3 spells CASSQSGRGSGADTQYF. In nucleotides, the CDR3 is TGCGCCAGCAGCCAATCCGGACGGGGCAGTGGGGCAGATACGCAGTATTTT.

The chain is built from TRBV6-6 and TRBJ1-6; D is ambiguous. V lost 2 bases to trimming and J lost 8 bases, with 10 bases between them. CDR3 length equals 14 residues. The germline V gene has CDR1 MNHNY and CDR2 SVGAGI (reference sequence). The CDR3 spells CASSYIGMYSPLHF. The CDR3 region has the DNA TGTGCCAGCAGTTACATCGGGATGTATTCACCCCTCCACTTT.

The V call is TRBV19, the J call TRBJ1-4; 8 bases map to TRBD1. Looked up from germline, CDR1 is LNHDA and CDR2 is SQIVND (reference sequence). V shed 6 bases, J shed 13 bases, and the junction held 13 bases outside the gene matches. The CDR3 consists of 14 residues. CDR3 residues: CASRPSGQVLSLFF. In DNA form, the CDR3 reads TGTGCCAGTAGACCGTCGGGACAGGTCTTATCACTGTTTTTT. Together with reference TRBV19 and TRBJ1-4, the CDR3 gives the full variable domain: DGGITQSPKYLFRKEGQNVTLSCEQNLNHDAMYWYRQDPGQGLRLIYYSQIVNDFQKGDIAEGYSVSREKKESFPLTVTSAQKNPTAFYLCASRPSGQVLSLFFGSGTQLSVL.

The rearrangement links TRBV5-1 to TRBJ1-1; TRBD1 matches at 7 bases. The germline V gene encodes CDR1 SGHRS and CDR2 YFSETQ. There are 13 residues in the CDR3. Trimming at V came to 4 bases and at J to 4 bases, leaving 4 bases not matched to a gene. This chain's CDR3 is CASSTGEVTEAFF. The CDR3 DNA sequence: TGCGCCAGCAGCACAGGGGAGGTCACTGAAGCTTTCTTT.